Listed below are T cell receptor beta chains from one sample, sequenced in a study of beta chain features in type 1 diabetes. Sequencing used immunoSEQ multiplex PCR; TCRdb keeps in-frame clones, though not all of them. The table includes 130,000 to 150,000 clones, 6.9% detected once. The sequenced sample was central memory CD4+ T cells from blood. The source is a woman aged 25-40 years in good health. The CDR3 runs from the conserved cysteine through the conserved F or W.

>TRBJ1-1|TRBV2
CASSQHLSNTEAFF
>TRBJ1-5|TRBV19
CASSIVQGINQPQHF
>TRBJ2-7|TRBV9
CASSPLGSSSYEQYF
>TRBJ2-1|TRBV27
CASITLAGGLNEQFF
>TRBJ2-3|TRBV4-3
CASSQDLSARGDTQYF
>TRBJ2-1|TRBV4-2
CASSQDLRGHSYNEQFF
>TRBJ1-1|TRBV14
CASSRQSTTEAFF
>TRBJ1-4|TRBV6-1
CASSEGWGLQEKLFF
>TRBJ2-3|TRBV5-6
CASSWDRGYTDTQYF
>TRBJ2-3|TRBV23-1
CASSLGLANYTDTQYF
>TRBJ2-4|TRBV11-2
CASSLVGSRADIQYF
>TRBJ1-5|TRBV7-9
CASSLGQGGQSQHF
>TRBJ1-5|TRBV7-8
CASSLTKSGGGGGQPQHF
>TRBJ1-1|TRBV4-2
CASSPGGKDTEAFF
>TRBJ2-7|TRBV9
CASSPRMGTGGEYEQYF
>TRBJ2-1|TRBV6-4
CASSGQTSGSADEQFF
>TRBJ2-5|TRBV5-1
CASTVGQAAYQETQYF
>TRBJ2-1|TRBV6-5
CASSYSISSNEQFF
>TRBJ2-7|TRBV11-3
CASSSAGLGGEQYF
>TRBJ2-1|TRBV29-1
CSVDRSGGHEQFF
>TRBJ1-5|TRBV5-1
CASSLEGRGQPQHF
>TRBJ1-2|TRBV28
CASSLEQDYGYTF
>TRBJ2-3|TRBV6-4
CASSEGAGTDTQYF
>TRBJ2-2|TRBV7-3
CASSPQQGTGELFF
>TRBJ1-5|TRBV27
CASSALQGFANQPQHF
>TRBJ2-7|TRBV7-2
CASSAFGTGVEEQYF
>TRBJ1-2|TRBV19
CASSPSHADSYGYTF
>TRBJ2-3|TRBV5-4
CASSAGTSGRLTDTQYF
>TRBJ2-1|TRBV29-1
CSMTTSGSNNEQFF
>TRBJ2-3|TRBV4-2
CASTLLLAGGSDTQYF
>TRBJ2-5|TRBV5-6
CASSLAGEKTQYF
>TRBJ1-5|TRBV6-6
CASSPSTGDNQPQHF
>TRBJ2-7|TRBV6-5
CASSYSQREFYEQYF
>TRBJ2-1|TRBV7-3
CASKLAGAGNEQFF
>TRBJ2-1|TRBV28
CASSLGGLSSYNEQFF
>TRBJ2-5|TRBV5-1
CASSPSGRAFQETQYF
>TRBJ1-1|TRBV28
CASNTILTGAFF
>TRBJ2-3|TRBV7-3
CASSGDLVTSQYF
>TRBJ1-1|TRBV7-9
CASSLVRGPGKNTEAFF
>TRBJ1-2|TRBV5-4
CASSPTGDRGLAF
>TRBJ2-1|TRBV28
CASRGGIEQFF
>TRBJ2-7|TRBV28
CASPPGQGTIDEQYF
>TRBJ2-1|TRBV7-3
CASSYQGNNEQFF
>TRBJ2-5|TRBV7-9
CASSFRREGQETQYF
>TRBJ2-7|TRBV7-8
CASSLYRGSYEQYF
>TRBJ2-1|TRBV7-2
CASSAAGEQFF
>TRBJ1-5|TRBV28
CASRQGLNQPQHF